The rows below give T cell receptor beta chains drawn from one sample of a study of cytomegalovirus exposure and HLA in healthy donors. Produced via immunoSEQ multiplex PCR; TCRdb's table is partial and in-frame only. The sample lists 110,000 to 150,000 clones, over 70% occurring once. Sequenced input: PBMCs. Source of these receptors: a man aged 25-45 years in good health and CMV-seronegative. The conserved cysteine and the conserved F or W are not part of the CDR3 here.

cdr3_aa: ASSQARRLNTEAF; v_call: TRBV11-2; j_call: TRBJ1-1
cdr3_aa: ASSLVAGASYGYT; v_call: TRBV7-2; j_call: TRBJ1-2
cdr3_aa: ASSSNPRGYRTDTQY; v_call: TRBV28; j_call: TRBJ2-3
cdr3_aa: ASSLRGPGSLNTEAF; v_call: TRBV5-5; j_call: TRBJ1-1
cdr3_aa: ASSFPGTGNNEQF; v_call: TRBV28; j_call: TRBJ2-1
cdr3_aa: ASSKADFNEQF; v_call: TRBV19; j_call: TRBJ2-1
cdr3_aa: ASSAGGGTQETQY; v_call: TRBV25-1; j_call: TRBJ2-5
cdr3_aa: ASTRTPGGYGYT; v_call: TRBV6-1; j_call: TRBJ1-2
cdr3_aa: ASSPLSGNTIY; v_call: TRBV19; j_call: TRBJ1-3
cdr3_aa: ASSLYGSQPVGETQY; v_call: TRBV5-8; j_call: TRBJ2-5
cdr3_aa: ASSYRGGQPQH; v_call: TRBV19; j_call: TRBJ1-5